This T cell receptor beta chain was profiled in a study of blood T cell repertoires in COVID-19. Participants were aged roughly 18 to 90 years, lived in roughly 25 US areas, and enrolled virtually. Cohort 3 donors were reported recovered after two negative PCRs, clearance, or symptom resolution. Sequenced by immunoSEQ multiplex PCR; TCRdb stores in-frame clones only, minus some. Of about 170,000 clones listed, roughly 83% are singletons. This clone was seen more than once but under ten times. Germline V gives CDR1 SGHTA, CDR2 FQGNSA. Deletions cut 1 base from V and 4 bases from J, with 10 bases between. CDR3 size: 14 residues.

The sequence derives from a woman aged 45-65 years who had recovered from COVID-19. The sequencing sample was made of PBMCs or T cells enriched from blood (not recorded which). The chain recombines TRBV7-2 with TRBJ1-2; no clear D. The CDR3 loop is CASSLDSRLYGYTF. DNA for the CDR3: TGTGCCAGCAGCTTAGATTCCAGACTCTATGGCTACACCTTC.